This TCR beta chain was identified during a study of tumor-infiltrating lymphocytes in glioblastoma multiforme. Study observations and caveats: The T cells in this sample were not sorted into functional subsets. TCR plus mutation findings rest on a single glioblastoma patient. Detected clone frequencies may not reflect cell counts, being RNA-based.

The CDR3 runs to 15 residues. Germline CDR1 is MDHEN and CDR2 is SYDVKM. Three nested ARM-PCR rounds with V-beta and C-beta primers built TCRB libraries. TCRB cDNA was made from approximately 550 ng total RNA. TCRdb fed the multiplex PCR reads into MiXCR, producing one record per CDR3 protein. The table has about 19,000 distinct CDR3 sequences, about two thirds seen once; the top ten hold roughly 18%. With regard to this clonotype: Its cognate antigen is unknown. The junction departs from germline at one end; a sequencing error may be responsible.

This TCR was sampled from a male donor with glioblastoma. This sequence joins TRBV28 and TRBJ1-3; the match to TRBD1 covers 8 bases. Source material: peripheral blood. Here the CDR3 DNA reads TGTGCCAGCAGTTCGACAGGGGTCTCTGGAAAGACCATATATTTT. Its protein product is CASSSTGVSGKTIYF.